This TCR beta chain was profiled in a study of blood T cell repertoires in COVID-19. Looking at the study overall: COVID-19 samples, acute and convalescent, were from the United States, Italy and Spain.

This clone has a single count. Ages ranged from about 18 to 89 years, with residence in approximately 25 US areas. In the study's own analysis: For nucleated cells, counts were estimated from reference gene primer amplification. TCRdb keeps only in-frame clones here, not all; method: immunoSEQ multiplex PCR. That table is the source of V, J and clone size, and D and trimming were worked out from the DNA. The sample holds a few hundred thousand clones, 85% to 90% seen once. The CDR3 extends over 15 amino acids. Germline V gives CDR1 PRHDT, CDR2 FYEKMQ (reference sequence). Unmatched junction bases numbered 6, after V lost 0 bases and J lost 7 bases.

The sample comprised PBMCs or T cells enriched from blood (not recorded which). The J gene is TRBJ1-5, the V gene TRBV13; 7 nucleotides match TRBD1. The sequence was obtained from a man between 40 and 49 years old who had recovered from COVID-19. The CDR3 DNA reads TGTGCCAGCAGCTTAGGGCGGGTCAGGGGGCAGCCCCAGCATTTT. This encodes CASSLGRVRGQPQHF.